This T cell receptor (beta chain) was profiled in a study of blood T cell repertoires in COVID-19. Turning to the study itself: Researchers got acute and convalescent COVID-19 samples from the United States, Italy and Spain. T cells, B-cell-depleted T cells, or PBMCs supplied cDNA or gDNA.

This clone was detected once. Authors' processing steps: Counts of nucleated cells, estimated from reference gene primer amplification, were obtained. The method was immunoSEQ multiplex PCR; TCRdb's version includes in-frame clones alone and lacks a portion of them. Clone size and V and J calls were adopted from that table, with D and trimming inferred from the DNA. The table has about 280,000 clones, about nine tenths seen once. There are 14 residues in the CDR3. Trimming stripped 5 bases from V and 4 bases from J, with 15 bases between. The V gene's germline CDR1 is LGHNT and CDR2 FRNRAP. Input material: peripheral blood. This receptor was obtained from a man aged 45-65 years with acute or convalescent COVID-19. The chain carries TRBV12-5 and TRBJ2-7, with a weak D call TRBD2 (6 bases). The CDR3: CASGTPGLTYEQYF. CDR3 coding DNA: TGTGCTAGTGGTACACCGGGACTGACGTACGAGCAGTACTTC. Filled out from reference TRBV12-5 and TRBJ2-7, the complete variable domain reads DARVTQTPRHKVTEMGQEVTMRCQPILGHNTVFWYRQTMMQGLELLAYFRNRAPLDDSGMPKDRFSAEMPDATLATLKIQPSEPRDSAVYFCASGTPGLTYEQYFGPGTRLTVT.